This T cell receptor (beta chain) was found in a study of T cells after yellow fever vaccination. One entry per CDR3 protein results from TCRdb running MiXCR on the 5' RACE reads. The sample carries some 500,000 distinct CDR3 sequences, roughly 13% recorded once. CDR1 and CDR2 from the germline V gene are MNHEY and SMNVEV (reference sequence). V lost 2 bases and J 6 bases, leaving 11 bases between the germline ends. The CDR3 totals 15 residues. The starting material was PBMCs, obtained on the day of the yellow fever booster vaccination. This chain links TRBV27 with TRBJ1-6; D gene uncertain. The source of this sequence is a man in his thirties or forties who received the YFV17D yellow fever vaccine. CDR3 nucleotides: TGTGCCAGCAGTTTAATCATGGTCCTTAATTCACCCCTCCACTTT. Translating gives CASSLIMVLNSPLHF.